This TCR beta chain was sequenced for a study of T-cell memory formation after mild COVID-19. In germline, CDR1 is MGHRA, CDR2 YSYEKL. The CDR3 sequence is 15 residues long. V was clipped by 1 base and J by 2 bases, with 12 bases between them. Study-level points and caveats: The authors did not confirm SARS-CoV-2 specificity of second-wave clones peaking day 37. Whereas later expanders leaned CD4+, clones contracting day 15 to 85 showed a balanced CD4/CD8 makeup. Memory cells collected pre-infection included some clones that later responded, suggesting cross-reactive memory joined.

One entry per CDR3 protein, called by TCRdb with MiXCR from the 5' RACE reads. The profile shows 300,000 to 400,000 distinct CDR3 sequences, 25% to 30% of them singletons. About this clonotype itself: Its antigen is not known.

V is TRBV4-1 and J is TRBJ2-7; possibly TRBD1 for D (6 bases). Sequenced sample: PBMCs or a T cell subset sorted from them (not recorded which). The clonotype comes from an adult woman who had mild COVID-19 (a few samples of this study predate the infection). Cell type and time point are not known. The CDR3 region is CASSQGQGGTYEQYF. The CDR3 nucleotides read TGCGCCAGCAGCCAAGGTCAAGGGGGTACCTACGAGCAGTACTTC.